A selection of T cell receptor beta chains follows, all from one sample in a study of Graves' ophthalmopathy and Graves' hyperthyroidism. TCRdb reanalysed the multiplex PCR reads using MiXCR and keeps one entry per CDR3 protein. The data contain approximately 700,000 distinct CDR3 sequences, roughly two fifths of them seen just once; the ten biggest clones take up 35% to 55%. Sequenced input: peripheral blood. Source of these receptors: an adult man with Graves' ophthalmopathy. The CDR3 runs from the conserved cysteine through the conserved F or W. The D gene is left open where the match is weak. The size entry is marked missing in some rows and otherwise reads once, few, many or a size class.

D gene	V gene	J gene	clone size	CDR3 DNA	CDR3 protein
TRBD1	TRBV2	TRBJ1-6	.	TGTGCCGGCAGTGGCGGACAGGGATCACCCCTCCACTTT	CAGSGGQGSPLHF
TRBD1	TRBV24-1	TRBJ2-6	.	TGTGCCACCAGTGACCCAGGGACAGGGGGCAACGGGGCCAACGTCCTGACTTTC	CATSDPGTGGNGANVLTF
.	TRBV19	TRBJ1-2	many	TGTGCCAGTATGGTGTCGGGGGTTGGATATGGCTACACCTTC	CASMVSGVGYGYTF
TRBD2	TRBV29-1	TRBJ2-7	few	TGCAGCGTCCGATCTAGCGGCAATGAGCAGTACTTC	CSVRSSGNEQYF
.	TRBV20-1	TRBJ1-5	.	TGCAGTGCTAGACTAGGACGGGGAGGTCAGCCCCAGCATTTT	CSARLGRGGQPQHF
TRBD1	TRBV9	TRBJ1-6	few	TGTGCCAGCAGCGTCCAGGGGGCAGGTAATTCACCCCTCCACTTT	CASSVQGAGNSPLHF
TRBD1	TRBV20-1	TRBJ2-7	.	TGCAGTGCTAGATACCGGGACAGGTCCCGGGAGCAGTACTTC	CSARYRDRSREQYF
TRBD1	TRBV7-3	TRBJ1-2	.	TGTGCCAGCAGCTTACCCGGGACAGGGCCCGATGGCTACACCTTC	CASSLPGTGPDGYTF
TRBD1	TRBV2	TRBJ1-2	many	TGTGCCAGCAGTCCCAACAGGGGGCTGGGCTACACCTTC	CASSPNRGLGYTF
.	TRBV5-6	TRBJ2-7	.	TGTGCCAGCAGCTTGAAGGGTCAGGGATTCTACGAGCAGTACTTC	CASSLKGQGFYEQYF
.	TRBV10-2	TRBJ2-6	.	TGCGCCAGCAGTGGCACTACAGGGACTGGGGCCAACGTCCTGACTTTC	CASSGTTGTGANVLTF
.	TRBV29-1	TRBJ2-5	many	TGCAGCGCCCAGGTCGTAGGGGGGGAGACCCAGTACTTC	CSAQVVGGETQYF